These 12 T cell receptor beta chains were sequenced from one sample in a study of shared clonotypes between healthy human individuals. Assay: immunoSEQ multiplex PCR; the TCRdb copy retains only in-frame clones and omits some. The sample consists of millions of clones, approximately 92% of them appearing once. The sequencing input was naive CD4+ T cells sorted from blood. The subset here: CD45RA+ positively selected. Source of these receptors: a man aged 18 to 29 in good health.

On this clone: Different DNA sequences within this sample yield the same CDR3. The chain has TRBV10-3 and TRBJ1-2; 8 positions agree with TRBD1. Germline V gene data show CDR1 as ENHRY and CDR2 as SYGVKD. V lost 6 bases to trimming and J lost 7 bases; unmatched junction nucleotides: 4. The CDR3 sequence is 12 residues long. The CDR3 spells CAISQGTGGYTF. In DNA, the CDR3 is TGTGCCATCAGCCAAGGGACAGGTGGCTACACCTTC.

The chain joins TRBV5-5 to TRBJ2-7, with 9 bases that match TRBD2. The ends lost 3 bases at V and 1 base at J; junction bases unmatched: 8. The germline CDR1 and CDR2 sequences are SGHKS and YYEKEE (reference sequence). The CDR3 length is 16 residues. This chain's CDR3 is CASSSVAGVVSYEQYF. The CDR3 DNA follows: TGTGCCAGCAGCTCGGTAGCGGGAGTGGTGTCCTACGAGCAGTACTTC.

CDR3 bases: TGTGCCAGCAGCCGAGGGGACAGCGACGGCGGGGAGCTGTTTTTT. This codes for CASSRGDSDGGELFF. The genes are TRBV9 and TRBJ2-2; TRBD1 matches at 7 bases. After removal of 4 bases from V and 7 bases from J, the junction contained 10 bases not matched to a gene. CDR1 and CDR2 from the germline V gene are SGDLS and YYNGEE. The CDR3 consists of 15 residues.

V usage is TRBV5-4 and J usage is TRBJ2-7, with D unclear. There are 14 residues in the CDR3. The germline V and J ends were trimmed by 2 bases and 7 bases, with 16 bases remaining between them. Per the germline V gene, CDR1 is SGHNT and CDR2 is YYREEE (reference sequence). The CDR3 spells CASSLGPISWEQYF. CDR3 sequence (DNA): TGTGCCAGCAGCTTAGGCCCTATCTCCTGGGAGCAGTACTTC.

This clone was observed a single time. The rearrangement links TRBV27 to TRBJ1-6, with D possibly matching TRBD1 (5 bases). The CDR3 spans 16 residues. CDR1 is MNHEY, CDR2 SMNVEV, per germline (reference sequence). V gave up 7 bases and J gave up 7 bases, with 20 bases separating them. The CDR3 protein is CASTRGVGVANSPLHF. Written as DNA, the CDR3 is TGTGCCAGCACTAGGGGTGTGGGGGTGGCAAATTCACCCCTCCACTTT.

The rearrangement joins TRBV7-2 to TRBJ1-1; D gene ambiguous. CDR3 length: 14 residues. Germline-derived CDR1 and CDR2 are SGHTA and FQGNSA. Trimming removed 4 bases from V and 6 bases from J, with 15 bases in between. In DNA, the CDR3 is TGTGCCAGCAGCTCGCGACCCCCTGTGGCTGAAGCTTTCTTT. Its protein is CASSSRPPVAEAFF.

The chain links TRBV13 to TRBJ2-3; D gene uncertain. The germline gives CDR1 PRHDT, CDR2 FYEKMQ (reference sequence). The CDR3 is 16 amino acids. V was trimmed by 5 bases and J by 0 bases, leaving 15 bases between them. The CDR3 reads CASSLTLRLSTDTQYF. The CDR3 DNA sequence: TGTGCCAGCAGCCTGACCCTTAGGCTTAGCACAGATACGCAGTATTTT.

This clone was counted a single time. The CDR3, as DNA: TGCGCCAGCAGTGCAAGTCTCTACTACGAGCAGTACTTC. This codes for CASSASLYYEQYF. This chain links TRBV5-1 with TRBJ2-7; no clear D gene. Germline V lookup: CDR1 SGHRS, CDR2 YFSETQ. V was pared by 5 bases and J by 3 bases, with 12 bases between. The CDR3 loop spans 13 amino acids.

The J gene is TRBJ2-3, the V gene TRBV29-1; D is unclear. The CDR3 spans 15 residues. Trimming stripped 4 bases from V and 1 base from J, with 15 bases between. In germline, CDR1 is SQVTM, CDR2 ANQGSEA. The CDR3 sequence: CSVVGSTSGTDTQYF. In DNA, the CDR3 is TGCAGCGTTGTAGGTTCGACCTCAGGCACAGATACGCAGTATTTT.

V is TRBV30 and J is TRBJ2-7; D uncertain. The germline V and J ends were trimmed by 2 bases and 4 bases, with 6 bases remaining between them. CDR3 length: 11 amino acids. Germline values: CDR1 GTSNPN, CDR2 SVGIG (reference sequence). CDR3 bases: TGTGCCTGGAGTTTAGATTACGAGCAGTACTTC. This codes for CAWSLDYEQYF. The entire variable domain, with the rest obtained from reference TRBV30 and TRBJ2-7, is as follows: SQTIHQWPATLVQPVGSPLSLECTVEGTSNPNLYWYRQAAGRGLQLLFYSVGIGQISSEVPQNLSASRPQDRQFILSSKKLLLSDSGFYLCAWSLDYEQYFGPGTRLTVT.

The chain combines TRBV15 with TRBJ1-5; D not certain. With 3 bases removed from V and 4 bases from J, the gap between germline ends came to 7 bases. Germline-derived CDR1 and CDR2 are LNHNV and YYDKDF (reference sequence). This CDR3 comprises 13 residues. This CDR3 reads CATSSVENQPQHF. In nucleotides, the CDR3 is TGTGCCACCAGCAGTGTGGAGAATCAGCCCCAGCATTTT.

The chain employs TRBV19 and TRBJ1-1; D unclear. The germline V and J ends were trimmed by 7 bases and 3 bases, with 18 bases remaining between them. This CDR3 is 15 amino acids long. Germline CDR1 LNHDA, CDR2 SQIVND (reference sequence). For the CDR3, the DNA is TGTGCCAGTAATAGGGCGACGACAAGGGACACTGAAGCTTTCTTT. Translating gives CASNRATTRDTEAFF.